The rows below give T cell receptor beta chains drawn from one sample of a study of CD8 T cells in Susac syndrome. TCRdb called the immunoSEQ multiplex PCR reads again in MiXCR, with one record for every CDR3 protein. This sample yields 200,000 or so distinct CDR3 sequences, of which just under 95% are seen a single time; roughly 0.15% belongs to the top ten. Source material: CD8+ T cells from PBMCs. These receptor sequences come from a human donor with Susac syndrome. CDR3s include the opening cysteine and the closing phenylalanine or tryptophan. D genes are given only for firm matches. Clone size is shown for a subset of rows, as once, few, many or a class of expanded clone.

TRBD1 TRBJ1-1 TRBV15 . TGTGCCACCAGCAGAAAGGGGGCTGCCACTGAAGCTTTCTTT CATSRKGAATEAFF
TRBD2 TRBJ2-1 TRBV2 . TGTGCCAGCATCGGTCCTCGGACTAGCGTGAGGGAGCAGTTCTTC CASIGPRTSVREQFF
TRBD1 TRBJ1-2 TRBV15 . TGTGCCACCAGCAGGGACAGGGTCGGCGGCTACACCTTC CATSRDRVGGYTF
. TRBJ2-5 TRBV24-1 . TGTGCCACCAGTGATGGAAGCGAGACCCAGTACTTC CATSDGSETQYF
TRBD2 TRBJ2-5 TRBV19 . TGTGCCAGTACTAGCGGGGGCCAAGAGACCCAGTACTTC CASTSGGQETQYF
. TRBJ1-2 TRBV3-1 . TGTGCCAGCAGCCAAGATACGGGGGGGGATGGCTACACCTTC CASSQDTGGDGYTF
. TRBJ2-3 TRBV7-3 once TGTGCCAGCAGCTTAGGCATGAGGAGTGGAGATACGCAGTATTTT CASSLGMRSGDTQYF
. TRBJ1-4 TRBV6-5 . TGTGCCAGCAGTAAAACTGCAACTAATGAAAAACTGTTTTTT CASSKTATNEKLFF
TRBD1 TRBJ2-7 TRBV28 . TGTGCCAGCAGAAGGGACAGGGGGTCGTACGAGCAGTACTTC CASRRDRGSYEQYF
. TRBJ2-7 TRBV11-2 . TGTGCCAGCAGTTTACACTTTGACGACTCCTACGAGCAGTACTTC CASSLHFDDSYEQYF
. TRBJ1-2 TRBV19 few TGTGCCAGTAGCCCCGGGAACTATGGCTACACCTTC CASSPGNYGYTF
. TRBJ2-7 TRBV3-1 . TGTGCCAGCAGCCAGCAACCCGTCCACGAGCAGTACTTC CASSQQPVHEQYF
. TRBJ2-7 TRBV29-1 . TGCAGCGGGGGGGGCATGGACTCCTACGAGCAGTACTTC CSGGGMDSYEQYF